The clone carrying this T cell receptor (beta chain) was counted many times. What it recognizes is unknown. The data stem from a study of regulatory T cells in long-lasting Graves disease. Trimming took 2 bases from V and 6 from J, leaving 14 bases between them. In germline, CDR1 is MDHEN, CDR2 SYDVKM. This CDR3 is 15 amino acids long. Both iRepertoire HTBI primers and Arm-PCR of CDR3 regions were used to build the TCR beta libraries. TCRdb reprocessed the multiplex PCR reads with MiXCR, giving one entry per CDR3 protein. Here the sample spans fewer than 400,000 distinct CDR3 sequences, about 20% being singletons. Findings and limits, study-wide: Persistent disease samples used TRBV28, TRBJ1-2 and TRBJ2-5 preferentially. Study was limited to peripheral blood, excluding thyroid tissue.

Time point specified: persistent/refractory GD, antithyroid drugs over 5 years with positive TRAb. Scientists built the TCR library using RNA that was extracted from PBMCs. Under American Thyroid Association guidelines, Graves' disease was diagnosed. An endocrinology department in Xi'an, China, recruited the patients. The V and J genes are TRBV28 and TRBJ1-5; tentative D call: TRBD1 (6 bases). The sequence was collected from a female donor with Graves disease. The source was peripheral blood mononuclear cells (PBMCs), collected when the disease was refractory, from a patient treated with antithyroid drugs. CDR3 protein: CASSLRKDSLQPQHF. CDR3 bases: TGTGCCAGCAGTTTAAGGAAGGACAGCCTTCAGCCCCAGCATTTT.